The 14 T cell receptor beta chains given below trace back to one sample, sequenced in a study of shared clonotypes between healthy human individuals (dated by TCRdb to the early 2020s). Receptors were amplified or captured by the immunoSEQ multiplex PCR assay. TCRdb mirrors the immuneACCESS table, restricted to in-frame sequences. Some clones are absent from its copies; in checked studies, under half trace to an unresolved V gene, and the reason for the others is unknown. This sample has about 1.1 million clones in its table, and approximately 78% of those were observed once. Of the sample, 0.6% to 0.75% is held by the ten largest clones. The sequenced sample consisted of memory CD4+ T cells from PBMCs. The meaning of the sample's cell subset or site label: CD45RA-negative fraction. These receptors came from a man between 18 and 35 years old in good health. Some clones in this sample may be carry-over from other donors' samples.

The genes are TRBV28 and TRBJ1-6, with a tentative D call TRBD1 (6 bases). Trimming removed 3 bases at V and 9 bases at J, with 15 bases between. From germline, CDR1 is MDHEN and CDR2 SYDVKM. This CDR3 spans 15 amino acids. CDR3 nucleotides: TGTGCCAGCAGTTTTTCGGGGGCTTTTAGTTCACCCCTCCACTTT. This translates into CASSFSGAFSSPLHF.

The V and J genes are TRBV7-9 and TRBJ2-2; D remains unclear. The CDR3 contains 14 residues. V lost 1 base and J 1 base, leaving 4 bases between the germline ends. CDR1 and CDR2 (germline): SEHNR, FQNEAQ (reference sequence). The CDR3 DNA reads TGTGCCAGCAGCTTAGACGGGAACACCGGGGAGCTGTTTTTT. It yields the protein CASSLDGNTGELFF.

V gene TRBV28 combines with J gene TRBJ2-7; 11 nucleotides align to TRBD1. This CDR3 spans 18 amino acids. Germline V CDR1 and CDR2: MDHEN, SYDVKM. J gave up 2 bases and V 7 bases, and 16 bases lay outside the gene matches. In DNA, the CDR3 is TGTGCCAGCACCCCAACGGGACAGGGGGTAACCTCTACCTACGAGCAGTACTTC. This encodes CASTPTGQGVTSTYEQYF.

This clone has a single count. The rearrangement uses TRBV28 and TRBJ2-1; D perhaps matches TRBD2 (5 bases). Germline V gene lookup returns CDR1 MDHEN and CDR2 SYDVKM. There are 15 residues in the CDR3. The V end lost 5 bases, the J end lost 1 base, and 12 bases lay between the germline ends. For the CDR3, the DNA is TGTGCCAGCAGTCCCATGAGAGGGTCCTACAATGAGCAGTTCTTC. Translation: CASSPMRGSYNEQFF.

This clone was detected only a few times. The rearrangement links TRBV25-1 to TRBJ2-3; D unclear. Trimming removed 6 bases from V and 10 bases from J, with 14 bases in between. Per germline, CDR1 MGHDK and CDR2 SYGVNS. The CDR3 spans 12 residues. Here the CDR3 reads CASSAPDDAQYF. The DNA for the CDR3 is TGTGCCAGCAGCGCCCCCGATGATGCGCAGTATTTT.

The genes are TRBV5-1 and TRBJ2-1; maybe TRBD1 (5 bases). CDR3 size: 12 residues. V gave up 4 bases and J gave up 9 bases, with 11 bases separating them. CDR1 is SGHRS, CDR2 YFSETQ, per germline. The CDR3, as DNA: TGCGCCAGCAGCGGACAATACCGTGAGCAGTTCTTC. Its translation: CASSGQYREQFF.

CDR3 in amino acids: CAISEGAGQYF. CDR3 nucleotide sequence: TGTGCCATCAGTGAGGGTGCCGGGCAGTACTTC. This sequence joins TRBV10-3 and TRBJ2-7; D gene ambiguous. Germline V gives CDR1 ENHRY, CDR2 SYGVKD. V was pared by 2 bases and J by 9 bases, with 8 bases between. The CDR3 has 11 amino acids.

The chain recombines TRBV11-2 with TRBJ1-3; TRBD1 matches at 7 bases. Looked up from germline, CDR1 is SGHAT and CDR2 is FQNNGV. CDR3 length: 14 amino acids. The trim removed 10 bases at V and 4 bases at J, leaving 10 bases unmatched. In nucleotides, the CDR3 is TGTGCCATCCATACAGGGGAGTACGGAAACACCATATATTTT. It translates to CAIHTGEYGNTIYF. Combining the CDR3 with reference TRBV11-2 and TRBJ1-3 gives the whole variable domain EAGVAQSPRYKIIEKRQSVAFWCNPISGHATLYWYQQILGQGPKLLIQFQNNGVVDDSQLPKDRFSAERLKGVDSTLKIQPAKLEDSAVYLCAIHTGEYGNTIYFGEGSWLTVV.

The genes are TRBV12-5 and TRBJ1-3; perhaps TRBD1 as D (6 bases). Trimming shortened V by 6 bases and J by 3 bases, and 12 bases separated the two germline ends. The CDR3 sequence is 14 residues long. Germline CDR1 and CDR2: LGHNT and FRNRAP. The CDR3 nucleotides read TGTGCTAGTGGCACCGGGGGCAATGGAAACACCATATATTTT. This sequence encodes CASGTGGNGNTIYF.

This clone was seen a few times. This chain joins TRBV7-3 and TRBJ2-3; D is uncertain. The CDR3 is 13 residues long. Between the trimmed V and J ends, which lost 5 bases and 6 bases, there was a span of 12 bases. Germline V gene sequence: CDR1 SGHTA, CDR2 FQGTGA. The CDR3 coding sequence is TGTGCCAGCAGCCCCCGCCGAGAGGATACGCAGTATTTT. Residues: CASSPRREDTQYF.

The CDR3 DNA is TGTGCCAGCATTTTTCAACCAGGACTAGCGGGAGGTAGCGCAGATACGCAGTATTTT. It specifies CASIFQPGLAGGSADTQYF. The chain couples TRBV7-2 to TRBJ2-3, with 14 bases fitting TRBD2. From germline, CDR1 is SGHTA and CDR2 FQGNSA. Losses at the gene ends were 7 bases for V and 4 bases for J; bases not matched to a gene: 16. The CDR3 loop spans 19 amino acids.

This clone has only one observation. This chain joins TRBV5-1 and TRBJ2-2; TRBD1 or TRBD2 may be the D gene (6 bases each). CDR3 length: 15 amino acids. Germline V CDR1 and CDR2: SGHRS, YFSETQ. Deletions cut 0 bases from V and 3 bases from J, with 9 bases between. The DNA of the CDR3 is TGCGCCAGCAGCTTGGAAGGGGGGCACACCGGGGAGCTGTTTTTT. As protein: CASSLEGGHTGELFF.

J is TRBJ2-2 and V is TRBV30; no clear D. This CDR3 comprises 11 residues. Germline CDR1 and CDR2: GTSNPN and SVGIG (reference sequence). V was trimmed by 4 bases and J by 7 bases, leaving 7 bases between them. CDR3 amino acids: CAWTNVGELFF. As DNA, the CDR3 is TGTGCCTGGACGAACGTCGGGGAGCTGTTTTTT.

This clone has only one observation. The chain is built from TRBV19 and TRBJ1-4; TRBD1 is a possible D gene (5 bases). Germline CDR1 and CDR2: LNHDA and SQIVND (reference sequence). V lost 3 bases and J lost 7, with 12 bases in between. The CDR3 covers 14 residues. The CDR3 loop is CASSIRGRPEKLFF. The DNA for the CDR3 is TGTGCCAGTAGTATCCGGGGCAGGCCTGAAAAACTGTTTTTT.